The 8 T cell receptor beta chains presented below share a single source sample, sequenced in a study of early T cells in non-severe SARS-CoV-2 infection. One entry per CDR3 protein results from TCRdb running MiXCR on the 5' RACE reads. The sample carries tens of thousands of distinct CDR3 sequences, 8.9% recorded once. Sequencing was performed on whole blood. Every receptor here comes from an adult who was a healthcare worker with PCR-confirmed SARS-CoV-2 infection or an uninfected control (not recorded which).

The chain uses TRBV4-1 and TRBJ2-3; possibly TRBD1 for D (5 bases). V was trimmed by 0 bases and J by 7 bases, leaving 11 bases between them. This CDR3 is 14 amino acids long. Germline-derived CDR1 and CDR2 are MGHRA and YSYEKL. The CDR3 reads CASSQDLGANTQYF. CDR3 DNA sequence: TGCGCCAGCAGCCAAGATCTAGGGGCCAATACGCAGTATTTT.

This clonotype has ten or more counts. This chain links TRBV3-1 with TRBJ2-1, with 8 bases matching TRBD2. Germline CDR1 reads LGHDT; CDR2 reads YNNKEL (reference sequence). CDR3 length equals 14 residues. V lost 5 bases and J lost 4; bases outside the gene matches: 4. In DNA form, the CDR3 reads TGTGCCAGCAGCGTAGCGGGAACGTACAATGAGCAGTTCTTC. Protein: CASSVAGTYNEQFF.

The V call is TRBV7-2, the J call TRBJ2-3; D is perhaps TRBD1 or TRBD2 (5 bases each). The CDR3 loop spans 15 amino acids. The V gene's germline CDR1 is SGHTA and CDR2 FQGNSA. Trimming left V 1 base short and J 3 bases short, with 11 bases between. CDR3 region: CASSLELGVTDTQYF. The CDR3 nucleotides read TGTGCCAGCAGCTTAGAGTTGGGGGTGACAGATACGCAGTATTTT.

The sample holds a few counts of this clonotype. The chain employs TRBV20-1 and TRBJ2-5; 16 bases are shared with TRBD2. In germline, CDR1 is DFQATT, CDR2 SNEGSKA (reference sequence). J was trimmed by 7 bases and V by 2 bases; bases with no gene match: 7. The CDR3 is made up of 16 amino acids. The CDR3 nucleotides read TGCAGTGCTAGAAGAGCCGGGACTAGCGGGAGGGGGACCCAGTACTTC. Its protein product is CSARRAGTSGRGTQYF.

The table lists this clonotype with many counts. The rearrangement uses TRBV4-3 and TRBJ2-7; maybe TRBD2 (5 bases). Per the germline V gene, CDR1 is LGHNA and CDR2 is YSLEER. V dropped 3 bases and J dropped 0 bases, with 15 bases sitting between them. CDR3 length equals 16 residues. CDR3 in DNA: TGCGCCAGCAGCCATCATTCCGGGCTAGCCTCCTACGAGCAGTACTTC. Its protein is CASSHHSGLASYEQYF.

This clonotype has a count of ten or more. V is TRBV7-9 and J is TRBJ1-2; no firm D call. Per germline, CDR1 SEHNR and CDR2 FQNEAQ (reference sequence). Trimming shortened V by 1 base and J by 3 bases, and 6 bases separated the two germline ends. The CDR3 is made up of 13 amino acids. In nucleotides, the CDR3 is TGTGCCAGCAGCTTAGGAATGGACTATGGCTACACCTTC. It encodes CASSLGMDYGYTF.

This clonotype was detected ten times or more. The chain uses TRBV5-1 and TRBJ2-3; 11 bases align to TRBD2. The CDR3 covers 17 residues. Trimming removed 1 base from V and 3 bases from J; junction bases left unmatched: 7. Germline V gives CDR1 SGHRS, CDR2 YFSETQ. The CDR3 nucleotides are TGCGCCAGCAGCTTGTTGGCTAGCGGGAGGCAGACAGATACGCAGTATTTT. Residues: CASSLLASGRQTDTQYF.

This clonotype was detected ten times or more. The chain recombines TRBV9 with TRBJ1-2; D is unclear. V gave up 1 base and J gave up 8 bases, with 21 bases separating them. The germline gives CDR1 SGDLS, CDR2 YYNGEE. CDR3 length equals 16 residues. CDR3 in DNA: TGTGCCAGCAGCGTATCTCATGGTTCGCCAAACGAAGGCTACACCTTC. Its translation: CASSVSHGSPNEGYTF.